Described below is a single T cell receptor (beta chain) sequence and its context. As yet, its antigen is unknown. Expressed TCRB transcripts got sequenced, as all isolated RNA was reverse transcribed. Method: immunoSEQ multiplex PCR; TCRdb's copy keeps in-frame clones and lacks some. The repertoire holds 20,000 to 25,000 clones, with over 65% as singletons. These data belong to a study of beta chain features in type 1 diabetes. Overall study findings and caveats: The question of HLA type influencing TCRB rearrangement was one that remained unresolved here. Moderate but significant shortening of TCRB CDR3s was recorded in all four CD4+ subsets from Type 1 diabetes patients. Fewer junction insertions and more nucleotide deletions appeared in type 1 diabetes patients. The naive, central memory and Treg TCRB repertoires of patients appeared to be more similar to one another than those of healthy donors.

Germline V lookup: CDR1 SGHVS, CDR2 FNYEAQ. CDR3 length equals 14 residues. V shed 3 bases and J shed 2 bases, with 10 bases lying between them. The source of this sequence is a woman in her thirties or forties with type 1 diabetes. The chain has TRBV7-6 and TRBJ1-1; D remains unclear. Sequenced input: stem cell memory CD4+ T cells from blood. CDR3 DNA: TGTGCCAGCAGCTTCGACACCTCAAACACTGAAGCTTTCTTT. This gives the protein CASSFDTSNTEAFF.